This T cell receptor beta chain was recorded in a study of blood T cell repertoires in COVID-19. The study recruited people aged roughly 18 to 100 years across approximately 23 US areas. The table came from immunoSEQ multiplex PCR; TCRdb's copy has only in-frame clones and leaves some out. This table holds about 150,000 clones, 79% found once. CDR3 length: 14 residues. CDR1 is SGHTA, CDR2 FQGTGA, per germline. With 5 bases clipped from V and 9 bases from J, the junction kept 9 bases outside the gene matches. The source of this sequence is a woman aged 70 to 79 in a cohort exposed to, infected with or recovered from COVID-19 (not recorded which). Sequenced: PBMCs or T cells enriched from blood (not recorded which). V is TRBV7-3 and J is TRBJ2-1, with TRBD1 matching over 8 bases. CDR3 loop: CASSAGQGQGEQFF. Here the CDR3 DNA reads TGTGCCAGCAGCGCCGGACAGGGCCAAGGTGAGCAGTTCTTC.